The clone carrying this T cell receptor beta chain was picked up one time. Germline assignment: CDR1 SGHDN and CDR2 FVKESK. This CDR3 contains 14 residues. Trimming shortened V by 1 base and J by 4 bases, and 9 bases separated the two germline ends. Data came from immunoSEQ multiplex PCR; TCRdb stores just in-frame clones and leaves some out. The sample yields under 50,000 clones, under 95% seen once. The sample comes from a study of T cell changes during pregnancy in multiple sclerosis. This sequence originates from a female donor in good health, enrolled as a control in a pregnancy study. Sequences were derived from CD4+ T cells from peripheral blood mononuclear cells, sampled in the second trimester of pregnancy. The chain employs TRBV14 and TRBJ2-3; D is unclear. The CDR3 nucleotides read TGTGCCAGCAGCCAAGGTTGGGCTGCAGATACGCAGTATTTT. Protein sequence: CASSQGWAADTQYF.